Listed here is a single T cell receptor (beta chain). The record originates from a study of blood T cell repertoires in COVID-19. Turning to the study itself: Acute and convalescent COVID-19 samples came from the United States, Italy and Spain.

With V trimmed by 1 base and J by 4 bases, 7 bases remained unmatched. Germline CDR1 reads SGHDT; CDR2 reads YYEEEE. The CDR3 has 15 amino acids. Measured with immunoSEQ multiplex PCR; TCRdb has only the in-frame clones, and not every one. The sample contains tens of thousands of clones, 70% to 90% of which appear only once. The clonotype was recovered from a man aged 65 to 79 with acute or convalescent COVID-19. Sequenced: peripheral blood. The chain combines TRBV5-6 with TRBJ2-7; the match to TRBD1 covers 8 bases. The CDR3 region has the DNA TGTGCCAGCAGCTTGCTTACAGGGGGAGGATACGAGCAGTACTTC. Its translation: CASSLLTGGGYEQYF.